The 5 T cell receptor beta chains below come from one sample, sequenced in a study of radiation and T cells in renal cell carcinoma. Here immunoSEQ multiplex PCR was the method, and the copy in TCRdb shows in-frame clones only, minus some. The sample has about 150,000 clones, 88% seen once. As for time point: baseline pretreatment blood. The treatment denotes: 15 Gy SBRT to primary tumor, nephrectomy 4 weeks later. The sequences come from blood, collected from a patient whose treatment included radiotherapy and nephrectomy. All receptors derive from a woman in her 70s with renal cell carcinoma.

The V gene is TRBV9, the J gene TRBJ1-1, with 8 bases aligning to TRBD1. This CDR3 spans 13 amino acids. Losses at the gene ends were 4 bases for V and 3 bases for J; bases not matched to a gene: 2. In germline, CDR1 is SGDLS, CDR2 YYNGEE. In DNA form, the CDR3 reads TGTGCCAGCAGCCCGACAGGGGACACTGAAGCTTTCTTT. It is translated as CASSPTGDTEAFF.

The chain couples TRBV6-1 to TRBJ1-1, with TRBD1 matching 11 bases. CDR1 and CDR2 (germline): MNHNS, SASEGT. J was trimmed by 11 bases and V by 2 bases; bases with no gene match: 7. The CDR3 has 14 residues. CDR3 sequence: CASSERRTGGVAFF. CDR3 DNA: TGTGCCAGCAGTGAACGACGGACAGGGGGCGTCGCTTTCTTT.

The V gene is TRBV6-1, the J gene TRBJ2-1; a weak D match, TRBD1 (6 bases). CDR3 size: 11 residues. CDR1 and CDR2 from the germline V gene are MNHNS and SASEGT. V lost 6 bases, J lost 7 bases, and 7 bases lay in between. The CDR3, as DNA: TGTGCCAGCAGGAGGGGGAATGAGCAGTTCTTC. Translating it yields CASRRGNEQFF.

The table lists this clone with a count of one. The rearrangement joins TRBV4-2 to TRBJ2-3; D is unclear. The V and J ends lost 0 bases and 4 bases respectively, with 14 bases between them. Germline values: CDR1 LGHNA, CDR2 YNFKEQ. The CDR3 is 16 residues long. CDR3 amino acids: CASSQDGSIVADTQYF. The CDR3 region has the DNA TGTGCCAGCAGCCAAGACGGCTCCATAGTCGCAGATACGCAGTATTTT.

This rearrangement joins TRBV30 to TRBJ1-5; 7 nucleotides match TRBD1. The germline V gene encodes CDR1 GTSNPN and CDR2 SVGIG (reference sequence). V lost 1 base and J lost 7; bases outside the gene matches: 4. This CDR3 is built from 13 residues. CDR3 sequence: CAWSAGTDQPQHF. CDR3 nucleotides: TGTGCCTGGAGTGCCGGGACAGACCAGCCCCAGCATTTT. Supplemented by reference TRBV30 and TRBJ1-5, the full variable domain reads SQTIHQWPATLVQPVGSPLSLECTVEGTSNPNLYWYRQAAGRGLQLLFYSVGIGQISSEVPQNLSASRPQDRQFILSSKKLLLSDSGFYLCAWSAGTDQPQHFGDGTRLSIL.